A single sample gave rise to the 32 T cell receptor beta chains below, sequenced in a study of CD8 T cells in ankylosing spondylitis. Study-level findings and limits: About 8 highly homologous variants made up a TCR beta motif that seemed to typify ankylosing spondylitis blood.

No antigen is known for these receptors. MiXCR, applied by TCRdb to the 5' RACE reads, yields one record per CDR3 protein. The table records around 390,000 distinct CDR3 sequences, approximately 20% of them present only once. The specimen sequenced was blood, either unsorted or a sorted T cell fraction (not recorded which). Receptors originate from a male donor with ankylosing spondylitis.

The J gene is TRBJ1-3, the V gene TRBV7-6; D gene uncertain. This CDR3 contains 16 residues. Trimming stripped 4 bases from V and 2 bases from J, with 15 bases between. The germline CDR1 and CDR2 sequences are SGHVS and FNYEAQ. CDR3 sequence reads: CASSSESARTGNTIYF. CDR3 nucleotides: TGTGCCAGCAGCTCCGAAAGCGCTCGAACTGGAAACACCATATATTTT.

This clonotype showed up many times. The V gene is TRBV12-3 or TRBV12-4, the J gene TRBJ1-5; D ambiguous. This CDR3 contains 16 residues. Trimming removed 5 bases at V and 0 bases at J, with 14 bases between. CDR3 in DNA: TGTGCCAGCAGTAGAGAGGCAGCCCGTAGCAATCAGCCCCAGCATTTT. This translates into CASSREAARSNQPQHF.

This chain connects TRBV18 to TRBJ2-1, with a tentative D call TRBD2 (5 bases). Per the germline V gene, CDR1 is KGHSH and CDR2 is LQKENI. CDR3 length: 14 amino acids. Trimming took off 6 bases at V and 1 base at J, with 10 bases between the two ends. The CDR3 sequence is CASSRAGSYNEQFF. The CDR3 region has the DNA TGTGCCAGCTCCCGGGCGGGTTCCTACAATGAGCAGTTCTTC.

Here the CDR3 reads CSASPAGASGELFF. The CDR3 DNA reads as TGCAGTGCTAGTCCAGCGGGAGCCTCCGGGGAGCTGTTTTTT. The J gene is TRBJ2-2, the V gene TRBV20-1; TRBD2 matches at 8 bases. Germline V lookup: CDR1 DFQATT, CDR2 SNEGSKA (reference sequence). The ends lost 3 bases at V and 6 bases at J; junction bases unmatched: 6. The CDR3 consists of 14 residues.

This clonotype was seen many times. The chain combines TRBV12-3 or TRBV12-4 with TRBJ2-3; 11 bases match TRBD1. With 6 bases clipped from V and 5 bases from J, the junction kept 1 base outside the gene matches. The CDR3 extends over 13 amino acids. The CDR3 loop reads CASRDRGRDTQYF. The CDR3 DNA reads as TGTGCCAGCAGGGACAGGGGGCGAGATACGCAGTATTTT.

V is TRBV6-1 and J is TRBJ2-3; TRBD1 is a possible D gene (5 bases). Trimming shortened V by 5 bases and J by 1 base, and 16 bases separated the two germline ends. The CDR3 is 16 amino acids. CDR1 is MNHNS, CDR2 SASEGT, per germline. The chain's CDR3 is CASSQGKNGGTDTQYF. DNA of the CDR3: TGTGCCAGCAGTCAGGGTAAAAATGGTGGCACAGATACGCAGTATTTT.

This clonotype has just a few counts. The chain uses TRBV6-2 or TRBV6-3 and TRBJ2-5; a possible D gene is TRBD1 (6 bases). The CDR3 runs to 13 residues. Germline loops: CDR1 MNHEY, CDR2 SVGEGT. V was trimmed by 6 bases and J by 6 bases, leaving 14 bases between them. The CDR3 reads CASSGTGPKTQYF. The CDR3 coding sequence is TGTGCCAGCAGCGGAACAGGGCCCAAGACCCAGTACTTC.

This chain links TRBV29-1 with TRBJ2-2; tentatively, D is TRBD1 (5 bases). V lost 4 bases and J lost 1, with 13 bases in between. This CDR3 is 15 amino acids long. Per germline, CDR1 SQVTM and CDR2 ANQGSEA. The CDR3 bases are TGCAGCGTTGGAGAGCCCCAGGGGAACACCGGGGAGCTGTTTTTT. It codes for CSVGEPQGNTGELFF.

This clonotype occurred a few times. This chain joins TRBV20-1 and TRBJ2-7; D call uncertain. From germline, CDR1 is DFQATT and CDR2 SNEGSKA (reference sequence). This CDR3 is 12 amino acids long. V was clipped by 2 bases and J by 3 bases, with 8 bases between them. CDR3: CSARSLGYEQYF. The CDR3 nucleotides are TGCAGTGCTAGAAGTCTGGGCTACGAGCAGTACTTC.

This clonotype was seen only a few times. This chain connects TRBV18 to TRBJ1-1; 9 nucleotides match TRBD1. Trimming took 2 bases from V and 4 from J; bases not matched to a gene: 2. Germline V lookup: CDR1 KGHSH, CDR2 LQKENI. This CDR3 spans 14 amino acids. The CDR3 nucleotides read TGTGCCAGCTCACCATCGGACAGGGGCACTGAAGCTTTCTTT. It translates to CASSPSDRGTEAFF.

This clonotype was picked up many times. This chain links TRBV29-1 with TRBJ2-7, with 9 nucleotides matching TRBD1. The junction had 7 bases not matched to a gene; V was cut back by 7 bases and J by 3 bases. Per the germline V gene, CDR1 is SQVTM and CDR2 is ANQGSEA. The CDR3 is made up of 13 amino acids. The CDR3 DNA reads TGCAGCGCCAATCCGGGACAGGGCTACGAGCAGTACTTC. The encoded protein is CSANPGQGYEQYF.

In its sample, this clonotype was seen many times. V gene TRBV12-3 or TRBV12-4 combines with J gene TRBJ2-1, with 7 bases that match TRBD2. This CDR3 comprises 15 residues. The trim removed 6 bases at V and 4 bases at J, leaving 9 bases unmatched. DNA of the CDR3: TGTGCCAGCAGACCGATTAGCGGGCGGTACAATGAGCAGTTCTTC. Residues: CASRPISGRYNEQFF.

This clonotype has a handful of counts. The rearrangement uses TRBV25-1 and TRBJ2-1, with D maybe TRBD1 (5 bases). CDR1 and CDR2 from the germline V gene are MGHDK and SYGVNS. This CDR3 comprises 15 residues. V was clipped by 5 bases and J by 1 base, with 12 bases between them. CDR3 nucleotide sequence: TGTGCCAGCAGTCCCAGGGAAGAGTCCTACAATGAGCAGTTCTTC. It specifies CASSPREESYNEQFF.

This clonotype turned up a few times. The chain joins TRBV18 to TRBJ2-7; D may match TRBD1 or TRBD2 (5 bases each). The V end was cut by 6 bases, the J end by 0 bases, with 15 bases between. This CDR3 is 15 amino acids long. Germline V gene data show CDR1 as KGHSH and CDR2 as LQKENI. CDR3 nucleotide sequence: TGTGCCAGCTCCCCATCCGGGACGGACTCCTACGAGCAGTACTTC. This codes for CASSPSGTDSYEQYF.

This rearrangement joins TRBV6-2 or TRBV6-3 to TRBJ2-5, with D unresolved. Germline CDR1 and CDR2: MNHEY and SVGEGT. The CDR3 runs 14 residues. The V end was cut by 3 bases, the J end by 0 bases, with 8 bases between. The CDR3 spells CASSYYADQETQYF. The CDR3 DNA follows: TGTGCCAGCAGTTATTATGCGGACCAAGAGACCCAGTACTTC.

This chain connects TRBV7-8 to TRBJ1-5, with 8 positions matching TRBD1. The CDR3 runs 13 residues. V dropped 5 bases and J dropped 11; count of bases not matched to a gene: 8. Germline CDR1 and CDR2: SGHVS and FQNEAQ. The CDR3 sequence: CASSIGQGWAQHF. For the CDR3, the DNA is TGTGCCAGCAGCATAGGACAGGGCTGGGCCCAGCATTTT. Together with reference TRBV7-8 and TRBJ1-5, the CDR3 gives the full variable domain: GAGVSQSPRYKVAKRGQDVALRCDPISGHVSLFWYQQALGQGPEFLTYFQNEAQLDKSGLPSDRFFAERPEGSVSTLKIQRTQQEDSAVYLCASSIGQGWAQHFGDGTRLSIL.

This clonotype was seen only a few times. V usage is TRBV10-3 and J usage is TRBJ2-7; D not certain. There are 15 residues in the CDR3. V was shortened by 6 bases and J by 0 bases, with 15 bases between the two germline ends. CDR1 ENHRY and CDR2 SYGVKD come from the germline V gene. Here the CDR3 reads CAISPKPAHSYEQYF. CDR3 nucleotides: TGTGCCATCAGCCCGAAGCCCGCGCACTCCTACGAGCAGTACTTC.

In this sample, this clonotype turned up once. This chain links TRBV7-2 with TRBJ2-5; maybe TRBD1 (5 bases). The CDR3 is made up of 13 amino acids. Germline-derived CDR1 and CDR2 are SGHTA and FQGNSA. Trimming shortened V by 6 bases and J by 5 bases, and 13 bases separated the two germline ends. In nucleotides, the CDR3 is TGTGCCAGCAGACAGGACCCCAGCGAGACCCAGTACTTC. Encoded protein: CASRQDPSETQYF.

The rearrangement links TRBV11-2 to TRBJ1-1, with TRBD1 matching 9 bases. The CDR3 spans 15 residues. V lost 5 bases to trimming and J lost 1 base; unmatched junction nucleotides: 5. Germline V lookup: CDR1 SGHAT, CDR2 FQNNGV. Here the CDR3 DNA reads TGTGCCAGCAGCCTTACAGGGGGCCGGAACACTGAAGCTTTCTTT. It specifies CASSLTGGRNTEAFF.

The chain is built from TRBV7-9 and TRBJ2-7; tentative D call: TRBD1 (6 bases). V lost 8 bases to trimming and J lost 0 bases, with 14 bases between them. This CDR3 comprises 14 residues. Germline lookup yields CDR1 SEHNR and CDR2 FQNEAQ (reference sequence). Written as DNA, the CDR3 is TGTGCCAGCGACCCCGGGGACATCTCCTACGAGCAGTACTTC. The encoded protein is CASDPGDISYEQYF.

The rearrangement joins TRBV6-6 to TRBJ2-7; 11 nucleotides align to TRBD1. CDR3 size: 14 residues. After removal of 4 bases from V and 6 bases from J, the junction contained 5 bases not matched to a gene. Looked up from germline, CDR1 is MNHNY and CDR2 is SVGAGI (reference sequence). The CDR3 DNA is TGTGCCAGCAGTTTGGACAGGGGGCTAGGCGAGCAGTACTTC. Translating it yields CASSLDRGLGEQYF.

CDR3 region: CASSQGGAGISYEQYF. Written as DNA, the CDR3 is TGCGCCAGCAGCCAGGGGGGCGCGGGGATATCCTACGAGCAGTACTTC. This rearrangement joins TRBV4-1 to TRBJ2-7; tentatively, D is TRBD1 or TRBD2 (6 bases each). The CDR3 has 16 residues. CDR1 and CDR2 (germline): MGHRA, YSYEKL. V lost 3 bases and J lost 1, with 16 bases in between.

The genes are TRBV7-9 and TRBJ1-1; the D gene is possibly TRBD1 (6 bases). CDR3 length: 13 residues. Trimming left V 5 bases short and J 5 bases short, with 12 bases between. The germline V gene has CDR1 SEHNR and CDR2 FQNEAQ (reference sequence). CDR3 sequence (DNA): TGTGCCAGCAGCCGACAGGTACGGACTGAAGCTTTCTTT. Amino acids: CASSRQVRTEAFF.

The rearrangement links TRBV3-1 to TRBJ2-1; D call uncertain. This CDR3 region has 12 residues. The V gene lost 4 bases and the J gene lost 8 bases, with 9 bases spanning the gap. Germline V CDR1 and CDR2: LGHDT, YNNKEL (reference sequence). The CDR3 bases are TGTGCCAGCAGCCCAGCAGGCGATGAGCAGTTCTTC. Translation gives CASSPAGDEQFF.

The chain has TRBV28 and TRBJ2-3; no clear D gene. From germline, CDR1 is MDHEN and CDR2 SYDVKM. This CDR3 contains 14 residues. V shed 1 base and J shed 0 bases, with 5 bases lying between them. The DNA for the CDR3 is TGTGCCAGCAGTTTATACCGAAGCACAGATACGCAGTATTTT. This codes for CASSLYRSTDTQYF.

The V call is TRBV10-3, the J call TRBJ2-7; D is unclear. Trimming cost V 4 bases and J 0 bases, with 10 bases left between them. The germline CDR1 and CDR2 sequences are ENHRY and SYGVKD. The CDR3 is made up of 14 amino acids. The CDR3 sequence: CAISVLPRSYEQYF. As DNA, the CDR3 is TGTGCCATCAGTGTGCTACCCCGCTCCTACGAGCAGTACTTC.

This clonotype was seen many times. The J gene is TRBJ2-3, the V gene TRBV5-1; no definite D call. Between the trimmed V and J ends, which lost 2 bases and 12 bases, there was a span of 16 bases. The CDR3 contains 13 residues. CDR1 and CDR2 (germline): SGHRS, YFSETQ. The CDR3 loop reads CASSLEPGLLQYF. In DNA, the CDR3 is TGCGCCAGCAGCTTAGAGCCGGGCCTACTCCAGTATTTT.

This clonotype was found a few times. A junction boundary mismatches the germline segment, possibly from a read error. The chain carries TRBV7-7 and TRBJ2-2; 9 bases fit TRBD2. This CDR3 is built from 15 residues. Per germline, CDR1 SSHAT and CDR2 FNYEAQ (reference sequence). CDR3 region: CASSLETSGTGELFF. CDR3 coding DNA: TGTGCTAGCAGCTTAGAGACTAGCGGAACCGGGGAGCTGTTTTTT.

This clonotype turned up a few times. V gene TRBV28 combines with J gene TRBJ2-3, with TRBD2 matching 8 bases. V was clipped by 2 bases and J by 4 bases; unmatched bases: 14. This CDR3 is 18 amino acids long. Germline CDR1 reads MDHEN; CDR2 reads SYDVKM. The DNA of the CDR3 is TGTGCCAGCAGTTTAGGTCGCTGGGGTAGCGGGAAGGCAGATACGCAGTATTTT. It encodes CASSLGRWGSGKADTQYF.

The chain recombines TRBV5-1 with TRBJ1-4; D is unclear. The germline V gene has CDR1 SGHRS and CDR2 YFSETQ. The V gene lost 0 bases and the J gene lost 3 bases, with 12 bases spanning the gap. The CDR3 is made up of 16 amino acids. The CDR3 DNA reads TGCGCCAGCAGCTTGGACACACCCGGAGCTAATGAAAAACTGTTTTTT. It specifies CASSLDTPGANEKLFF. The full variable domain, in which reference TRBV5-1 and TRBJ1-4 provide the parts outside the CDR3, is KAGVTQTPRYLIKTRGQQVTLSCSPISGHRSVSWYQQTPGQGLQFLFEYFSETQRNKGNFPGRFSGRQFSNSRSEMNVSTLELGDSALYLCASSLDTPGANEKLFFGSGTQLSVL.

This rearrangement joins TRBV2 to TRBJ2-1; the D is unclear. V was trimmed by 6 bases and J by 10 bases, leaving 19 bases between them. This CDR3 comprises 14 residues. CDR1 is SNHLY, CDR2 FYNNEI, per germline. This chain's CDR3 is CASRQSYRSSEQFF. In DNA, the CDR3 is TGTGCCAGCAGACAAAGCTACAGATCCAGCGAGCAGTTCTTC.

The table lists this clonotype with a few counts. The chain has TRBV20-1 and TRBJ2-3; D is unresolved. Germline CDR1 and CDR2: DFQATT and SNEGSKA (reference sequence). Trimming stripped 6 bases from V and 0 bases from J, with 16 bases between. The CDR3 sequence is 15 residues long. CDR3 in amino acids: CSARTPSRSTDTQYF. The CDR3 DNA is TGCAGTGCCAGGACCCCTTCCCGGAGCACAGATACGCAGTATTTT.